The clone carrying this T cell receptor beta chain has a single count. Its antigen is undetermined. A much more abundant neighbour one base away suggests this may be a read error. The data were obtained in a study of human T cells and chemical hapten exposure. TCRdb passed the RACE reads through MiXCR, listing each CDR3 protein once. The sample contains 65,000 to 100,000 distinct CDR3 sequences, 6.6% of which appear only once. Time point specified: patch test 2, 6 weeks after DPC sensitization. Treatment specified: therapeutic diphenylcyclopropenone sensitization with weekly scalp DPC. Blood collection took place prior to placing each patch test. General study findings and limits: Expanded TCRs grouped into significantly more large CDR3 similarity clusters than controls produced.

There are 14 residues in the CDR3. With 6 bases clipped from V and 4 bases from J, the junction kept 5 bases outside the gene matches. CDR1 and CDR2 (germline): MNHEY, SVGAGI. The V and J genes are TRBV6-5 and TRBJ1-4; 7 bases fit TRBD1. Specimen: whole blood, collected in connection with sensitization to the hapten diphenylcyclopropenone (DPC). The origin of this receptor is a woman in her twenties or thirties with alopecia areata. Some clones in this sample may be carry-over from other donors' samples. This CDR3 reads CASSQQGCNEKLFF. The CDR3 bases are TGTGCCAGCAGCCAACAGGGGTGTAATGAAAAACTGTTTTTT.